This TCR beta chain is drawn from a study of human T cells and chemical hapten exposure. TCRdb reanalysed the RACE reads using MiXCR and keeps one entry per CDR3 protein. The data contain hundreds of thousands of distinct CDR3 sequences, about 6% of them singletons. CDR3 size: 17 residues. The V gene lost 2 bases and the J gene lost 1 base, with 17 bases spanning the gap. The germline gives CDR1 MNHNS, CDR2 SASEGT. The time point is: patch test 2, 6 weeks after DPC sensitization. The treatment denotes: therapeutic diphenylcyclopropenone sensitization with weekly scalp DPC. This clonotype showed up just a few times.

The source material was whole blood, sampled in connection with sensitization to the hapten diphenylcyclopropenone (DPC). This TCR was sampled from a woman aged 18 to 35 with alopecia areata. Some clones in this sample may be carry-over from other donors' samples. The chain links TRBV6-1 to TRBJ1-1; the D gene is possibly TRBD1 (5 bases). DNA for the CDR3: TGTGCCAGCAGTGAAAGAAAATCCGGGGCCCAGAACACTGAAGCTTTCTTT. Residues: CASSERKSGAQNTEAFF.